These 21 T cell receptor beta chains came from one sample sequenced in a study of T-cell memory formation after mild COVID-19. TCRdb recomputed calls from the 5' RACE reads with MiXCR, one row per CDR3 protein. The sample contains more than 250,000 distinct CDR3 sequences, 15% to 20% of which appear only once. The sample taken for sequencing was PBMCs or a T cell subset sorted from them (not recorded which). The receptors originated from a man between 18 and 29 years old who had mild COVID-19 (a few samples of this study predate the infection). Cell type and time point are not known.

The rearrangement joins TRBV2 to TRBJ2-7, with no clear D. The CDR3 loop spans 10 amino acids. The ends were cut back, 6 bases at V and 6 bases at J, with 6 bases in the middle. Germline CDR1 reads SNHLY; CDR2 reads FYNNEI. This chain's CDR3 is CASSRAEQYF. In nucleotides, the CDR3 is TGTGCCAGCAGCAGAGCCGAGCAGTACTTC.

The chain employs TRBV6-2 or TRBV6-3 and TRBJ2-2, with 7 nucleotides matching TRBD2. The CDR3 sequence is 15 residues long. Losses at the gene ends were 2 bases for V and 5 bases for J; bases not matched to a gene: 5. The germline V gene encodes CDR1 MNHEY and CDR2 SVGEGT. CDR3 sequence reads: CASSYEGLSTGELFF. The CDR3, as DNA: TGTGCCAGCAGTTACGAGGGACTATCGACCGGGGAGCTGTTTTTT.

The V and J genes are TRBV5-1 and TRBJ1-4, with 7 nucleotides matching TRBD1. CDR3 length equals 15 residues. The junction had 8 bases not matched to a gene; V was cut back by 4 bases and J by 5 bases. Germline V gene data show CDR1 as SGHRS and CDR2 as YFSETQ. CDR3 sequence reads: CASSRSGQRNEKLFF. CDR3 nucleotides: TGCGCCAGCAGCCGGTCGGGACAGCGAAATGAAAAACTGTTTTTT.

This clonotype occurred a few times. The genes are TRBV20-1 and TRBJ1-2; D is possibly TRBD1 (5 bases). CDR1 is DFQATT, CDR2 SNEGSKA, per germline (reference sequence). V lost 1 base, J lost 2 bases, and 14 bases lay in between. CDR3 length: 15 amino acids. Here the CDR3 DNA reads TGCAGTGCTAGAGCGATCGGGGCTACCAACTATGGCTACACCTTC. Its protein product is CSARAIGATNYGYTF.

The chain joins TRBV11-2 to TRBJ2-1; TRBD2 matches at 9 bases. The CDR3 has 16 amino acids. CDR1 is SGHAT and CDR2 is FQNNGV in the germline V gene. After removal of 6 bases from V and 6 bases from J, the junction contained 12 bases not matched to a gene. The CDR3 here is CASRPLRLAGSNEQFF. CDR3 nucleotide sequence: TGTGCCAGCAGACCTCTTAGGCTAGCGGGGTCCAATGAGCAGTTCTTC.

A few counts support this clonotype. V is TRBV27 and J is TRBJ2-5; D is perhaps TRBD1 (5 bases). Germline CDR1 is MNHEY and CDR2 is SMNVEV (reference sequence). The CDR3 totals 14 residues. The ends were cut back, 5 bases at V and 6 bases at J, with 16 bases in the middle. The CDR3 spells CASSLIGVQKTQYF. The DNA for the CDR3 is TGTGCCAGCAGTCTCATAGGGGTTCAGAAGACCCAGTACTTC.

This CDR3 reads CSVWAPAGGMGYGYTF. As DNA, the CDR3 is TGCAGCGTTTGGGCACCCGCAGGGGGGATGGGGTATGGCTACACCTTC. The chain employs TRBV29-1 and TRBJ1-2, with 7 nucleotides matching TRBD1. Germline V lookup: CDR1 SQVTM, CDR2 ANQGSEA. V lost 5 bases and J lost 5; bases outside the gene matches: 17. This CDR3 contains 16 residues.

This chain uses TRBV9 with TRBJ2-5; D possibly corresponds to TRBD2 (6 bases). V was cut by 4 bases and J by 4 bases, with 17 bases left in between. The CDR3 is made up of 15 amino acids. Germline-derived CDR1 and CDR2 are SGDLS and YYNGEE. The CDR3 nucleotides read TGTGCCAGCAGCTCCGGGACTGTCTTCGGAGAGACCCAGTACTTC. Protein product: CASSSGTVFGETQYF.

V and J are TRBV7-2 and TRBJ1-1; D uncertain. The CDR3 contains 13 residues. Germline V gene sequence: CDR1 SGHTA, CDR2 FQGNSA. Trimming removed 6 bases at V and 1 base at J, with 9 bases between. The CDR3 region is CASRLNGNTEAFF. The CDR3 DNA reads as TGTGCCAGCAGACTGAACGGGAACACTGAAGCTTTCTTT.

This clonotype came up a few times. The gene calls are TRBV5-1 and TRBJ2-1; D is possibly TRBD2 (5 bases). CDR1 and CDR2 (germline): SGHRS, YFSETQ. V was cut by 0 bases and J by 6 bases, with 10 bases left in between. The CDR3 sequence is 14 residues long. This chain's CDR3 is CASSLVLAGNEQFF. The DNA of the CDR3 is TGCGCCAGCAGCTTGGTTCTAGCTGGCAATGAGCAGTTCTTC.

Many counts were recorded for this clonotype. The rearrangement joins TRBV9 to TRBJ2-5; TRBD2 aligns across 8 bases. V shed 0 bases and J 2 bases; nucleotides not matched to a gene: 9. Germline V gene data show CDR1 as SGDLS and CDR2 as YYNGEE. The CDR3 has 17 residues. CDR3 region: CASSVAPLAGRQETQYF. The CDR3 bases are TGTGCCAGCAGCGTAGCTCCCCTAGCGGGTAGACAAGAGACCCAGTACTTC.

This clonotype was observed a few times. The rearrangement joins TRBV27 to TRBJ1-2, with TRBD1 identical over 10 bases. Germline CDR1 is MNHEY and CDR2 is SMNVEV (reference sequence). V shed 5 bases and J 4 bases; nucleotides not matched to a gene: 4. The CDR3 extends over 14 amino acids. The CDR3 is CASSPRQGAYGYTF. CDR3 nucleotides: TGTGCCAGCAGTCCTCGACAGGGGGCCTATGGCTACACCTTC.

This clonotype appeared many times. The chain combines TRBV29-1 with TRBJ2-7; D is ambiguous. Trimming shortened V by 7 bases and J by 3 bases, and 13 bases separated the two germline ends. Germline loops: CDR1 SQVTM, CDR2 ANQGSEA. The CDR3 loop spans 12 amino acids. DNA of the CDR3: TGCAGCGGGGTTTTCGGAGTCTACGAGCAGTACTTC. This codes for CSGVFGVYEQYF.

The sample holds a few counts of this clonotype. V usage is TRBV7-3 and J usage is TRBJ2-1; 16 bases match TRBD2. Losses at the gene ends were 4 bases for V and 9 bases for J; bases not matched to a gene: 9. The germline CDR1 and CDR2 sequences are SGHTA and FQGTGA. The length of the CDR3 is 17 residues. The CDR3 sequence: CASSSPGLAGGQAEQFF. CDR3 nucleotide sequence: TGTGCCAGCAGCTCTCCGGGACTAGCGGGGGGGCAAGCTGAGCAGTTCTTC.

This clonotype was observed a few times. This chain links TRBV20-1 with TRBJ2-4; D possibly corresponds to TRBD1 (6 bases). Germline V CDR1 and CDR2: DFQATT, SNEGSKA (reference sequence). This CDR3 spans 14 amino acids. Deletions cut 5 bases from V and 3 bases from J, with 14 bases between. CDR3 in amino acids: CSAESDRRKNIQYF. In nucleotides, the CDR3 is TGCAGTGCTGAGTCAGACAGGCGCAAAAACATTCAGTACTTC.

The J gene is TRBJ2-1, the V gene TRBV5-4, with 7 bases identical to TRBD2. J gave up 8 bases and V 7 bases, and 6 bases lay outside the gene matches. CDR1 is SGHNT, CDR2 YYREEE, per germline (reference sequence). The CDR3 is made up of 12 amino acids. CDR3 sequence: CASSGLNYEQFF. The DNA for the CDR3 is TGTGCCAGCTCGGGACTAAACTATGAGCAGTTCTTC.

This clonotype occurred a few times. V gene TRBV6-5 combines with J gene TRBJ2-7; D may be TRBD2 (6 bases). The CDR3 covers 15 residues. Trimming removed 5 bases at V and 5 bases at J, with 19 bases between. Germline V lookup: CDR1 MNHEY, CDR2 SVGAGI. CDR3 sequence (DNA): TGTGCCAGCAGTCCCCCCGGGGGACGGCGCCACGAGCAGTACTTC. Its protein product is CASSPPGGRRHEQYF.

This rearrangement joins TRBV6-6 to TRBJ2-7, with 7 bases lining up with TRBD2. Germline V gene sequence: CDR1 MNHNY, CDR2 SVGAGI (reference sequence). CDR3 length equals 16 residues. V shed 0 bases and J 3 bases; nucleotides not matched to a gene: 8. The CDR3 DNA is TGTGCCAGCAGTTACTCGTCCGCGGGGGTCAACTACGAGCAGTACGTC. Protein sequence: CASSYSSAGVNYEQYV.

This clonotype has more than one count but fewer than ten. The chain links TRBV18 to TRBJ2-1; D perhaps matches TRBD1 (7 bases). Trimming took off 6 bases at V and 10 bases at J, with 19 bases between the two ends. The CDR3 spans 14 residues. The germline CDR1 and CDR2 sequences are KGHSH and LQKENI. The CDR3 region is CASSPGDRGGEQFF. Written as DNA, the CDR3 is TGTGCCAGCTCGCCCGGGGACAGAGGAGGGGAGCAGTTCTTC.

This clonotype was found a few times. The CDR3, as DNA: TGTGCCAGCAGCAGGGACAGCCCGAGAACCGGGGAGCTGTTTTTT. As protein: CASSRDSPRTGELFF. V gene TRBV6-2 or TRBV6-3 combines with J gene TRBJ2-2; 7 bases fit TRBD1. This CDR3 has 15 amino acids. Germline V CDR1 and CDR2: MNHEY, SVGEGT. V dropped 6 bases and J dropped 5; count of bases not matched to a gene: 9.

Ten or more counts support this clonotype. This chain joins TRBV10-3 and TRBJ1-1, with 11 nucleotides matching TRBD1. V was pared by 2 bases and J by 4 bases, with 3 bases of the junction left unmatched. CDR3 length: 15 amino acids. Germline CDR1 and CDR2: ENHRY and SYGVKD. This CDR3 reads CAISEPGQGGTEAFF. The CDR3 DNA reads TGTGCCATCAGTGAGCCGGGACAGGGGGGCACTGAAGCTTTCTTT.